This TCR beta chain was sequenced for a study of T cell repertoires in cytomegalovirus infection. Of note for this clonotype: Antigen: not known.

TCRdb fed the reads into MiXCR, producing one record per CDR3 protein. The repertoire holds about 770,000 distinct CDR3 sequences, with approximately 32% as singletons. Germline assignment: CDR1 SGHDN and CDR2 FVKESK. V gave up 0 bases and J gave up 6 bases; unmatched junction bases: 6. The CDR3 extends over 16 amino acids. The receptor's source is a human donor in good health (CMV status not recorded). Some clones in this sample may be carry-over from other donors' samples. This specimen consisted of cultured CD8+ T cells from PBMCs, obtained from culture after CMV antigen stimulation. V usage is TRBV14 and J usage is TRBJ2-1, with 9 bases lining up with TRBD2. This chain's CDR3 is CASSQDPQRGVNEQFF. The CDR3 region has the DNA TGTGCCAGCAGCCAAGATCCCCAGCGGGGGGTCAATGAGCAGTTCTTC.